The entry below describes one T cell receptor beta chain. The antigen is not known. The source of the sample is a study of Graves' ophthalmopathy and Graves' hyperthyroidism. Study in general: Specimen type is peripheral blood, obtained at initial diagnosis before any treatment.

General study findings and limits: Blood was where most expanded thyroid clonotypes above 0.001 frequency also turned up.

The CDR3 contains 16 residues. The trim removed 3 bases at V and 6 bases at J, leaving 8 bases unmatched. Germline V gene lookup returns CDR1 MDHEN and CDR2 SYDVKM. Investigators amplified TCR beta CDR3 regions from RNA transcripts. An opening RT-PCR round employed HTBI primers and preceded a second-round multiplex PCR. TCRdb called the multiplex PCR reads again in MiXCR, with one record for every CDR3 protein. The sample has about 480,000 distinct CDR3 sequences, around an eighth seen once. The sequencing sample was made of blood. The chain joins TRBV28 to TRBJ2-7, with TRBD2 identical over 13 bases. The clonotype originates from a woman between 25 and 40 years old with Graves' ophthalmopathy. This CDR3 is CASSFPTSGGSGEQYF. CDR3 bases: TGTGCCAGCAGTTTCCCGACTAGCGGGGGGTCGGGCGAGCAGTACTTC.